Listed below are T cell receptor beta chains from one sample, sequenced in a study of CD8 T cells in ankylosing spondylitis. TCRdb re-analysed the 5' RACE reads in MiXCR, keeping a single row per CDR3 protein. The sample shows around 770,000 distinct CDR3 sequences, over 9.5% of them seen only once. Sample: blood, either unsorted or a sorted T cell fraction (not recorded which). The receptors originated from a male donor with ankylosing spondylitis. Both conserved end residues are part of each CDR3. A D gene is named only where the DNA matches it firmly. Size tells how often a clone was seen (once, few, many) or the class of an expanded clone, and some rows leave it out.

TGTGCCAGCAGCAAAGATAGCGGGGGCCTCAATGAGCAGTTCTTC,CASSKDSGGLNEQFF,-,TRBV21-1,TRBJ2-1,-
TGCGCCAGCAGCTTGGAACTAGCGGGGCCCACAGATACGCAGTATTTT,CASSLELAGPTDTQYF,TRBD2,TRBV5-1,TRBJ2-3,few
TGTGCCAGCAGGAGCAGGGGGCGGGGCTCCTACAATGAGCAGTTCTTC,CASRSRGRGSYNEQFF,TRBD1,TRBV6-2/TRBV6-3,TRBJ2-1,few
TGTGCCAGCAGCTCACGACACCTTGGCCCAGATACGCAGTATTTT,CASSSRHLGPDTQYF,-,TRBV7-2,TRBJ2-3,-
TGTGCCAGCAGCTTAGGCCGGACTTTCACCGGGGAGCTGTTTTTT,CASSLGRTFTGELFF,-,TRBV7-2,TRBJ2-2,few
TGTGCCAGCAGTGAATTGGGGGGCGACCATGGCTACACCTTC,CASSELGGDHGYTF,-,TRBV25-1,TRBJ1-2,-
TGCAGTGCCAGGCCAGGTTTCGTGAACACTGAAGCTTTCTTT,CSARPGFVNTEAFF,-,TRBV20-1,TRBJ1-1,many
TGTGCCAGCAACCCTGGGGGGGACTATGGCTACACCTTC,CASNPGGDYGYTF,-,TRBV12-3/TRBV12-4,TRBJ1-2,-
TGTGCCATCAGTGAAGGGGGCGAGACGGCTTTCTTT,CAISEGGETAFF,TRBD1,TRBV10-3,TRBJ1-1,-
TGTGCCAGCAGCATGTCTAGAGCGGGGACCGGGGAGCTGTTTTTT,CASSMSRAGTGELFF,TRBD2,TRBV7-3,TRBJ2-2,-
TGCAGTGCTAGGGGACAGGGTTCGTTTGAAGCTTTCTTT,CSARGQGSFEAFF,TRBD1,TRBV20-1,TRBJ1-1,-
TGTGCCAGCAGCACCCGCCTAGCGGGGGCACAAGAGACCCAGTACTTC,CASSTRLAGAQETQYF,TRBD2,TRBV5-6,TRBJ2-5,-
TGTGCCAGCAGCCCCATCGCCAGAGAGCAGTTCTTC,CASSPIAREQFF,-,TRBV3-1,TRBJ2-1,-
TGCAGTGCTAGCCGGGTCCCTGAAGCTTTCTTT,CSASRVPEAFF,-,TRBV20-1,TRBJ1-1,many
TGTGCCAGCAGCTTAGTATTTATGGGGACTAGCGGGATCCATGAGCAGTTCTTC,CASSLVFMGTSGIHEQFF,TRBD2,TRBV11-1,TRBJ2-1,few
TGTGCCAGCAGCCATGGGAGGTACCAGCCCCAGCATTTT,CASSHGRYQPQHF,-,TRBV12-3/TRBV12-4,TRBJ1-5,few
TGCAGTGGCATGGCTAGCGGGAGCACAGATACGCAGTATTTT,CSGMASGSTDTQYF,TRBD2,TRBV20-1,TRBJ2-3,-
TGTGCCAGCAGCTTAGGAGGCCCCCGGGGGGGCATGGGTGAGCAGTTCTTC,CASSLGGPRGGMGEQFF,TRBD2,TRBV13,TRBJ2-1,-
TGTGCCAGCAGCCCAGGGGGACAGCAGTACTTC,CASSPGGQQYF,TRBD1,TRBV7-2,TRBJ2-7,many
TGCGCCAGCAGCCTGACTAGGGGGGATAGAGATACGCAGTATTTT,CASSLTRGDRDTQYF,-,TRBV5-1,TRBJ2-3,few
TGCAGCGTCAGAGGGGGGAGGAATTCACCCCTCCACTTT,CSVRGGRNSPLHF,-,TRBV29-1,TRBJ1-6,few
TGTGCCACCAGCAGAGGGGATAGCGGGAGACTTTATAATGAGCAGTTCTTC,CATSRGDSGRLYNEQFF,TRBD2,TRBV15,TRBJ2-1,few
TGTGCCAGCAGCGTATCGGGCGGGGGGTTATCCTACAATGAGCAGTTCTTC,CASSVSGGGLSYNEQFF,TRBD2,TRBV9,TRBJ2-1,few
TGTGCCAGCAGTTACTCGGACAGGGGGAGAGGTGGCTACACCTTC,CASSYSDRGRGGYTF,TRBD1,TRBV6-2/TRBV6-3,TRBJ1-2,-
TGTGCCAGCAGCTTAGGTTTTGGGGGGGTCTACAACACCGGGGAGCTGTTTTTT,CASSLGFGGVYNTGELFF,TRBD2,TRBV11-2,TRBJ2-2,few
TGCGCCAGCAGCTCCCCAGGGTTGGGAGGCTACACCTTC,CASSSPGLGGYTF,-,TRBV5-1,TRBJ1-2,few
TGTGCCAGCAGCGCACCGGGGGAGCCCCAGCATTTT,CASSAPGEPQHF,-,TRBV11-2,TRBJ1-5,-
TGCGCCAGCAGCCAAGAAGGGCCCACTGTCGGGGAAAAACTGTTTTTT,CASSQEGPTVGEKLFF,-,TRBV4-3,TRBJ1-4,-
TGTGCCACCAGTGATCATGGGACAGGGTCTGGCTACACCTTC,CATSDHGTGSGYTF,TRBD1,TRBV24-1,TRBJ1-2,few
TGTGCCAGCAGCTCGGGACCGGCCCCTGAAGCTTTCTTT,CASSSGPAPEAFF,-,TRBV12-3/TRBV12-4,TRBJ1-1,-
TGTGCCAGCAGCCAAGACTGGGGGCAGGGAACCTACGAGCAGTACTTC,CASSQDWGQGTYEQYF,-,TRBV14,TRBJ2-7,few
TGTGCCACCAGCAGAGGGGGGTTTGGCACTGAAGCTTTCTTT,CATSRGGFGTEAFF,-,TRBV15,TRBJ1-1,-
TGCGCCAGCAGCTTGGAAACACCCACAGATACGCAGTATTTT,CASSLETPTDTQYF,-,TRBV5-1,TRBJ2-3,few
TGTGCCAGCAGCTTGCAGGGCTCGCAGTATTTT,CASSLQGSQYF,-,TRBV7-9,TRBJ2-3,-
TGCAGTGCCCCGAGAAGCGGTAATTTATACGAGCAGTACTTC,CSAPRSGNLYEQYF,-,TRBV20-1,TRBJ2-7,few
TGTGCCAGCAGTTCCGCCCGGGACGGTCCCTACGAGCAGTACTTC,CASSSARDGPYEQYF,-,TRBV12-3/TRBV12-4,TRBJ2-7,few
TGCGCCAGCAGCCAAGATGCGTGGTCGGAGACCCAGTACTTC,CASSQDAWSETQYF,-,TRBV4-1,TRBJ2-5,-
TGCGCCAGCAGCCAAGCGGACAGGAACACTGAAGCTTTCTTT,CASSQADRNTEAFF,-,TRBV4-3,TRBJ1-1,-
TGTGCCAGCAGCTTAGGTGGGCAGGGGGCCTACAATGAGCAGTTCTTC,CASSLGGQGAYNEQFF,TRBD1,TRBV7-2,TRBJ2-1,few
TGTGCCATCAAAGGACAGACCCAAGAGACCCAGTACTTC,CAIKGQTQETQYF,-,TRBV10-3,TRBJ2-5,few
TGTGCCAGCAGCGTAGATGTCAGGGTTGCCCAAGAGACCCAGTACTTC,CASSVDVRVAQETQYF,-,TRBV9,TRBJ2-5,many
TGCAGCGTGGCTCAGGGGGACACTGAAGCTTTCTTT,CSVAQGDTEAFF,TRBD1,TRBV29-1,TRBJ1-1,few
TGCGCCAGCAGCCAAGATATTGGCTATGGCTACACCTTC,CASSQDIGYGYTF,-,TRBV4-3,TRBJ1-2,many
TGTGCCAGCTGTCGACTCTGGAACGAGCAGTACTTC,CASCRLWNEQYF,-,TRBV28,TRBJ2-7,-
TGTGCCATCAGTGAGGCCGACAGGGATCAAGAGACCCAGTACTTC,CAISEADRDQETQYF,TRBD1,TRBV10-3,TRBJ2-5,-
TGTGCCAGCAGTGTTGGGGGGTTTGGCTACACCTTC,CASSVGGFGYTF,-,TRBV6-1,TRBJ1-2,many
TGTGCCAGCAGCTTAAGAGGGTTTAGCGGGAGGGCCGGAAATGAGCAGTTCTTC,CASSLRGFSGRAGNEQFF,TRBD2,TRBV11-2,TRBJ2-1,many
TGTGCCAGCCTTTGGGGGGGGGGAGATACGCAGTATTTT,CASLWGGGDTQYF,TRBD2,TRBV28,TRBJ2-3,few
TGTGCCACCTCGACCCCTCGAGGCTATGGCTACACCTTC,CATSTPRGYGYTF,-,TRBV6-1,TRBJ1-2,few
TGTGCCAGCAGTTTATTAGGGACAGGGGAATGGGCCGGGGAGCTGTTTTTT,CASSLLGTGEWAGELFF,TRBD1,TRBV28,TRBJ2-2,-
TGTGCCAGCAGTAAGGGACTGTTCACAGATACGCAGTATTTT,CASSKGLFTDTQYF,-,TRBV6-1,TRBJ2-3,-
TGTGCCAGCAGTGTGGAGGGGGGATTGGGGACCCAGTACTTC,CASSVEGGLGTQYF,-,TRBV25-1,TRBJ2-5,few
TGCGCCAGCAGCTTGGGTTTCGGGATCAATGAGCAGTTCTTC,CASSLGFGINEQFF,-,TRBV5-1,TRBJ2-1,few
TGTGCCAGCAGTCGCGACGGGACGGTGAATCAGCCCCAGCATTTT,CASSRDGTVNQPQHF,-,TRBV28,TRBJ1-5,-
TGTGCCAGCAGCTATAGACAGGGTGTCTACTACGAGCAGTACTTC,CASSYRQGVYYEQYF,TRBD1,TRBV7-2,TRBJ2-7,many
TGTGCCACCACCTACGGCCTCACAGATACGCAGTATTTT,CATTYGLTDTQYF,-,TRBV15,TRBJ2-3,many
TGCGCCAGCAGCCCTCTTATGGGGCCAGCTAACTATGGCTACACCTTC,CASSPLMGPANYGYTF,-,TRBV5-1,TRBJ1-2,-